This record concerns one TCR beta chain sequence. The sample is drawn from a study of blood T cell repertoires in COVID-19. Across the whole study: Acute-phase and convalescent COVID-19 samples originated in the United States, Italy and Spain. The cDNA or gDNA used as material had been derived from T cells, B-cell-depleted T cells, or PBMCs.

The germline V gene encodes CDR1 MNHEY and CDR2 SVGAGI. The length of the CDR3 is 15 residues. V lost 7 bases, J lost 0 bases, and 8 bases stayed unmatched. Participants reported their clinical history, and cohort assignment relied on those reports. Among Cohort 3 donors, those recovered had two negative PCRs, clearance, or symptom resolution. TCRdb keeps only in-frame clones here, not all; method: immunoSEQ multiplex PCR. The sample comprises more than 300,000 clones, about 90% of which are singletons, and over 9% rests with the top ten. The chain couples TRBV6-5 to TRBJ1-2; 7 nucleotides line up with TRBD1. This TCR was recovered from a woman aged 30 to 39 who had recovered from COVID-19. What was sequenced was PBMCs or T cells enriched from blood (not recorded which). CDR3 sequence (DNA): TGTGCCAGCACCCCAGGACAGGCAGCTAACTATGGCTACACCTTC. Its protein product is CASTPGQAANYGYTF.